This TCR beta chain appears in the sequencing data of a study of human T cells and chemical hapten exposure (TCRdb year 2021). Study-level background: For sensitization, 2% DPC in acetone was applied to a 2 cm by 2 cm area of upper inner arm skin. Libraries were pooled for sequencing, and per-sample TCR yields varied mainly because of small differences in library volumes within the pool. Weekly therapeutic DPC doses were additionally applied to the scalp of patients throughout the roughly 25-week study period. Alopecia areata with under or over 50% scalp involvement, alopecia totalis and alopecia universalis were represented in the patient cohort, which was mostly female. Peripheral blood TCR repertoire changes were tracked in vivo in alopecia patients during primary and secondary sensitization to the hapten diphenylcyclopropenone (DPC). Patch tests used Finn chambers with 0.01% DPC on the upper back, scored after 6 days by International Contact Dermatitis Research Group standards. Blood was sampled from patients pre-sensitization (week 0) and at 2, 6 and about 24 weeks after DPC sensitization. About 28 alopecia patients gave blood for TCR sequencing at one to four time points (pre-sensitization, 2, 6 and 24 weeks). Summary of the overall study and its limitations: After repeated subsampling, changes were observed in the strength of the expansion versus patch-test correlation and in the threshold at which the correlation became significant. The number of PT1 expanded TCRs positively correlated with patch test score, significant at thresholds 8, 16 and 32 but not 4. No change with DPC sensitization was found in the number of TCRs above 1 in 1000 frequency, and no evidence of global repertoire structure alterations was found. All patients had alopecia, a presumed autoimmune disease, so their immune response might differ from that of healthy individuals. Compared with pre-sensitization or healthy control sets, expanded TCRs formed significantly more large CDR3 similarity clusters, which is consistent with antigen-driven responses.

In this sample, this clonotype turned up many times. This clone's antigen is unknown. No much larger clonotype is one base removed from it; base qualities were not supplied. The method behind the library was RACE. TCRdb records NextSeq 500 as the sequencer. During library preparation, unique molecular identifiers were attached to individual cDNA molecules so that TCRs could be counted in a quantitative, reproducible way. Both TCR alpha and TCR beta chains were sequenced from each blood RNA sample. The study's processing was this. A median of roughly 99,000 TCRs per sample was observed, with a range of roughly 23,224 to 700,000. The Decombinator software suite was used to annotate V, J and CDR3 in the TCR reads. For the PS versus PT1 abundance plots, all samples were subsampled to the same number of TCRs (28,000). TCRs were defined as expanded if absent before sensitization and observed at least eight times at the 2-week time point. TCRdb's own reprocessing of the public reads used fastp at Q25 and MiXCR and kept productive beta chains. Each record represents a unique CDR3 protein, reported with the most common genes and DNA among its rows. These V and J calls are TCRdb output, not the study's own analysis. The sample table records nearly 350,000 distinct CDR3 sequences; around 7% of these occur just once. The ten largest clones represent less than 10% of the sample.

The CDR3 has 14 amino acids, counting the end cysteine and phenylalanine. The CDR3 DNA has 42 bases and is translated from base 1. At the junction V is shortened by 0 bases and J by 5 bases, with 9 bases in between. Sequences SGHKS (CDR1) and YYEKEE (CDR2) are obtained from the germline V gene (reference sequence). The time point label for this specimen denotes: patch test 1, 2 weeks after DPC sensitization. This sample's treatment or condition label indicates: therapeutic diphenylcyclopropenone sensitization with weekly scalp DPC. Blood at each patch-test visit was drawn before the patch test was applied. Eligible patients were aged 18 to 70, diagnosed with alopecia, deemed suitable for DPC therapy, and excluded if pregnant. Unfractionated whole blood was collected in Tempus Blood RNA tubes, and total RNA was extracted from that blood.

The sequence was collected from a woman under 30 with alopecia areata. Some clones in this sample may be carry-over from other donors' samples. The material sequenced was whole blood, taken in connection with sensitization to the hapten diphenylcyclopropenone (DPC). The rearranged segments are TRBV5-5 and TRBJ2-4; there is no confident call for the D gene. For the CDR3, the sequence is CASSLGSEQNIQYF. The DNA sequence reads TGTGCCAGCAGCTTGGGAAGCGAACAAAACATTCAGTACTTC.